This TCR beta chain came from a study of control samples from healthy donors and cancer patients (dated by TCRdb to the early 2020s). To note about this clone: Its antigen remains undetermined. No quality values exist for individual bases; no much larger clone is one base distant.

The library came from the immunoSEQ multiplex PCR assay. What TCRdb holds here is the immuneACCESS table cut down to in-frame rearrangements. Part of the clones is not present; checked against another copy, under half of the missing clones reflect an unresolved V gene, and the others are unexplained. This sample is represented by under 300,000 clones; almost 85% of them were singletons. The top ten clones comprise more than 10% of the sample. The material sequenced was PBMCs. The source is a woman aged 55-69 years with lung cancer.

Read as DNA, the sequence is TGTGCCAGCAGCTTCCTTGGGACAGGGATCGTCGATACGCAGTATTTT. This gives the protein CASSFLGTGIVDTQYF. In this chain, TRBV11-2 is recombined with TRBJ2-3, with TRBD1 matching 9 junction bases. Sequences SGHAT (CDR1) and FQNNGV (CDR2) are obtained from the germline V gene. At the junction V is shortened by 3 bases and J by 6 bases; bases outside the gene matches: 10. The CDR3 runs 16 amino acids, cysteine and phenylalanine included. The only DNA kept is the CDR3, 48 bases in frame from the first base.